Following are 7 T cell receptor beta chains from one sample sequenced in a study of lymphopenia after photon versus proton radiotherapy. Profiled with immunoSEQ multiplex PCR; TCRdb holds only in-frame clones, not every one. The sample comprises tens of thousands of clones, approximately 84% of which are singletons, and about 2% rests with the top ten. The material sequenced was peripheral blood, taken from a patient treated with proton-based radiotherapy. Receptors originate from a man aged 55 to 70 with pancreatic cancer.

The chain links TRBV11-3 to TRBJ2-1; D remains unclear. The V and J ends lost 1 base and 8 bases respectively, with 12 bases between them. The CDR3 consists of 14 residues. Germline loops: CDR1 SGHNT, CDR2 YENEEA. The CDR3, as DNA: TGTGCCAGCAGCTTAGGCCCGGGCGAGCATGAGCAGTTCTTC. Translating gives CASSLGPGEHEQFF.

This chain joins TRBV7-3 and TRBJ2-1; D is unresolved. The CDR3 is 13 residues long. V gave up 5 bases and J gave up 0 bases, with 5 bases separating them. The germline gives CDR1 SGHTA, CDR2 FQGTGA. The CDR3 sequence is CASSLSSYNEQFF. Written as DNA, the CDR3 is TGTGCCAGCAGCCTTAGCTCCTACAATGAGCAGTTCTTC.

The chain carries TRBV2 and TRBJ2-2, with 9 bases fitting TRBD2. The V and J ends lost 1 base and 5 bases, in that order; junction bases with no gene match: 2. The CDR3 runs to 15 residues. CDR1 and CDR2 from the germline V gene are SNHLY and FYNNEI. The DNA for the CDR3 is TGTGCCAGCAGTGAAGTTACTAGCGGGACCGGGGAGCTGTTTTTT. It yields the protein CASSEVTSGTGELFF.

The V gene is TRBV7-2, the J gene TRBJ2-7, with a tentative D call TRBD1 (6 bases). This CDR3 contains 14 residues. Trimming stripped 1 base from V and 8 bases from J, with 15 bases between. The germline gives CDR1 SGHTA, CDR2 FQGNSA. CDR3 sequence (DNA): TGTGCCAGCAGCTTAGAACCCGCAGGGGCAAAGCAGTACTTC. The encoded protein is CASSLEPAGAKQYF.

The DNA for the CDR3 is TGTGCCAGCGTCCGGGATGGGGAGCTGTTTTTT. Translated: CASVRDGELFF. This chain joins TRBV18 and TRBJ2-2; D may be TRBD2 (5 bases). V lost 8 bases and J lost 8, with 9 bases in between. CDR3 size: 11 residues. Germline V gene sequence: CDR1 KGHSH, CDR2 LQKENI.

This chain joins TRBV28 and TRBJ2-1; TRBD1 agrees at 11 bases. Per the germline V gene, CDR1 is MDHEN and CDR2 is SYDVKM. V shed 6 bases, J shed 6 bases, and the junction held 10 bases outside the gene matches. The CDR3 contains 16 residues. CDR3 nucleotide sequence: TGTGCCAGCAGCCCTACGGACAGGGGGCTACGCAATGAGCAGTTCTTC. This encodes CASSPTDRGLRNEQFF.

The V call is TRBV10-3, the J call TRBJ2-7; 14 positions match TRBD2. The CDR3 extends over 15 amino acids. V trimming: 1 base; J trimming: 6 bases; junction bases outside the gene matches: 2. CDR1 and CDR2 (germline): ENHRY, SYGVKD. In DNA, the CDR3 is TGTGCCATCAGTGAGTTCGGACTAGCGGGAGGCGAGCAGTACTTC. Its translation: CAISEFGLAGGEQYF.